The 23 T cell receptor beta chains in this list originate from one sample, sequenced in a study of cytomegalovirus exposure and HLA in healthy donors. TCRdb keeps only in-frame clones here, not all; method: immunoSEQ multiplex PCR. Altogether approximately 200,000 clones are present, about nine tenths being singletons, with the ten largest covering approximately 1%. Sequences were obtained from PBMCs. The receptors stem from a woman aged 18 to 35 in good health and CMV-seronegative.

The gene calls are TRBV28 and TRBJ1-5, with 9 bases fitting TRBD1. With V trimmed by 3 bases and J by 5 bases, 5 bases remained unmatched. The CDR3 runs to 15 residues. The germline V gene has CDR1 MDHEN and CDR2 SYDVKM. CDR3: CASSFGGQGHQPQHF. The CDR3 DNA follows: TGTGCCAGCAGTTTCGGGGGACAGGGCCATCAGCCCCAGCATTTT.

The J gene is TRBJ2-7, the V gene TRBV18, with D possibly being TRBD1 (5 bases). The CDR3 spans 17 residues. The germline V and J ends were trimmed by 2 bases and 4 bases, with 21 bases remaining between them. CDR1 is KGHSH, CDR2 LQKENI, per germline. This CDR3 reads CASSPTPGNPAPYEQYF. CDR3 DNA sequence: TGTGCCAGCTCACCAACCCCAGGGAACCCCGCTCCTTACGAGCAGTACTTC.

The chain recombines TRBV5-1 with TRBJ2-1; possible D gene TRBD1, 6 bases. The CDR3 loop spans 15 amino acids. V was clipped by 1 base and J by 4 bases, with 12 bases between them. Germline V CDR1 and CDR2: SGHRS, YFSETQ. The CDR3 nucleotides read TGCGCCAGCAGCTTGATGACCGACAGGTACAATGAGCAGTTCTTC. The encoded protein is CASSLMTDRYNEQFF.

The chain is built from TRBV19 and TRBJ1-1; TRBD1 matches 7 bases. The CDR3 has 12 residues. The V and J ends lost 9 bases and 6 bases, in that order; junction bases with no gene match: 7. The germline V gene encodes CDR1 LNHDA and CDR2 SQIVND (reference sequence). Here the CDR3 DNA reads TGTGCCAGCTCGACAGGGAGCGCTGAAGCTTTCTTT. Protein product: CASSTGSAEAFF.

This chain uses TRBV4-1 with TRBJ1-1, with no clear D. V was clipped by 0 bases and J by 11 bases, with 13 bases between them. Germline-derived CDR1 and CDR2 are MGHRA and YSYEKL. The CDR3 sequence is 13 residues long. CDR3 nucleotide sequence: TGCGCCAGCAGCCAAGACCCCGCCCGGGAGGCTTTCTTT. Translating gives CASSQDPAREAFF.

This clone showed up just once. The chain combines TRBV10-3 with TRBJ2-3; TRBD1 agrees at 8 bases. The junction had 11 bases not matched to a gene; V was cut back by 6 bases and J by 3 bases. The CDR3 loop spans 16 amino acids. CDR1 and CDR2 (germline): ENHRY, SYGVKD. The chain's CDR3 is CAIRDQGAFDTDTQYF. CDR3 in DNA: TGTGCCATCAGAGACCAGGGGGCGTTCGATACAGATACGCAGTATTTT.

The chain carries TRBV20-1 and TRBJ1-2; D call uncertain. CDR3 length: 11 amino acids. V lost 0 bases, J lost 8 bases, and 7 bases lay in between. In germline, CDR1 is DFQATT, CDR2 SNEGSKA (reference sequence). The CDR3 sequence is CSARDSGGYTF. The CDR3 bases are TGCAGTGCTAGAGATTCGGGGGGCTACACCTTC.

This clone occurred once. The V call is TRBV6-1, the J call TRBJ1-2, with D possibly matching TRBD1 (6 bases). Germline V gene data show CDR1 as MNHNS and CDR2 as SASEGT. V was shortened by 6 bases and J by 3 bases, with 17 bases between the two germline ends. The CDR3 is 15 amino acids. CDR3 DNA: TGTGCCAGCAGGGGAACAGGGCAGGTTGACTATGGCTACACCTTC. Translating it yields CASRGTGQVDYGYTF.

The rearrangement uses TRBV30 and TRBJ1-1; TRBD1 matches 7 bases. The CDR3 spans 13 residues. CDR1 is GTSNPN, CDR2 SVGIG, per germline (reference sequence). Trimming took 3 bases from V and 4 from J; bases not matched to a gene: 5. CDR3 sequence: CAWRRQGGTEAFF. CDR3 coding DNA: TGTGCCTGGAGGCGACAGGGAGGCACTGAAGCTTTCTTT.

The CDR3 nucleotides read TGCGCCAGCAGTGAGGGACATCAAGAGACCCAGTACTTC. It translates to CASSEGHQETQYF. This chain links TRBV10-2 with TRBJ2-5; D perhaps matches TRBD1 (5 bases). The germline V gene encodes CDR1 WSHSY and CDR2 SAAADI. The ends were cut back, 2 bases at V and 2 bases at J, with 6 bases in the middle. The length of the CDR3 is 13 residues.

This clone has just one count. The chain links TRBV28 to TRBJ2-2; TRBD1 matches 8 bases. The ends lost 4 bases at V and 4 bases at J; junction bases unmatched: 11. This CDR3 spans 17 amino acids. Germline V gene data show CDR1 as MDHEN and CDR2 as SYDVKM. The CDR3 protein is CASSWSFGQGGTGELFF. CDR3 bases: TGTGCCAGCAGTTGGTCCTTCGGACAGGGAGGCACCGGGGAGCTGTTTTTT.

The chain links TRBV5-1 to TRBJ2-5, with 9 positions matching TRBD1. J was trimmed by 4 bases and V by 4 bases; bases with no gene match: 14. The CDR3 contains 17 residues. CDR1 and CDR2 (germline): SGHRS, YFSETQ. The CDR3 reads CASSLAPQGQGGETQYF. In nucleotides, the CDR3 is TGCGCCAGCAGCCTAGCACCTCAGGGACAGGGTGGAGAGACCCAGTACTTC.

The genes are TRBV4-1 and TRBJ1-4; D is unresolved. The germline V gene encodes CDR1 MGHRA and CDR2 YSYEKL. V dropped 0 bases and J dropped 10 bases, with 9 bases sitting between them. This CDR3 region has 13 residues. The CDR3 here is CASSQDVRGKLFF. CDR3 bases: TGCGCCAGCAGCCAAGATGTACGAGGAAAACTGTTTTTT.

The chain links TRBV19 to TRBJ2-7; 7 nucleotides line up with TRBD1. Germline V gives CDR1 LNHDA, CDR2 SQIVND (reference sequence). V trimming: 5 bases; J trimming: 2 bases; junction bases outside the gene matches: 6. CDR3 length: 14 residues. The CDR3 DNA reads TGTGCCAGTAGTTTTACCACAGGGGCCTACGAGCAGTACTTC. Amino acids: CASSFTTGAYEQYF.

V is TRBV25-1 and J is TRBJ2-1; TRBD1 matches 9 bases. Trimming cost V 7 bases and J 7 bases; bases outside gene matches: 8. Germline-derived CDR1 and CDR2 are MGHDK and SYGVNS. The CDR3 sequence is 14 residues long. The CDR3 sequence: CASNPGQGSNEQFF. CDR3 DNA: TGTGCCAGCAACCCCGGACAGGGGTCGAATGAGCAGTTCTTC. The full variable domain, in which reference TRBV25-1 and TRBJ2-1 provide the parts outside the CDR3, is EADIYQTPRYLVIGTGKKITLECSQTMGHDKMYWYQQDPGMELHLIHYSYGVNSTEKGDLSSESTVSRIRTEHFPLTLESARPSHTSQYLCASNPGQGSNEQFFGPGTRLTVL.

The chain combines TRBV19 with TRBJ1-5; 9 nucleotides align to TRBD1. The germline V gene encodes CDR1 LNHDA and CDR2 SQIVND (reference sequence). Unmatched junction bases numbered 18, after V lost 9 bases and J lost 0 bases. CDR3 length: 19 amino acids. The CDR3 DNA is TGTGCCAGCCGGAGAAAACGGGACAGGGCCCTCTATAGCAATCAGCCCCAGCATTTT. Its protein is CASRRKRDRALYSNQPQHF.

The V gene is TRBV30, the J gene TRBJ2-7; possible D gene TRBD1, 6 bases. V shed 3 bases and J shed 2 bases, with 14 bases lying between them. The CDR3 consists of 14 residues. Germline CDR1 is GTSNPN and CDR2 is SVGIG (reference sequence). Written as DNA, the CDR3 is TGTGCCTGGAGCGACACAGGGAGTCCCTACGAGCAGTACTTC. This gives the protein CAWSDTGSPYEQYF.

V is TRBV19 and J is TRBJ1-5; TRBD1 matches at 8 bases. There are 18 residues in the CDR3. Germline lookup yields CDR1 LNHDA and CDR2 SQIVND (reference sequence). The J segment lost 4 bases and the V segment lost 0 bases, leaving 11 bases of the junction unmatched. CDR3 sequence (DNA): TGTGCCAGTAGTATAGACTTACGGGGGCAGGGGGCGAATCAGCCCCAGCATTTT. Amino acid sequence: CASSIDLRGQGANQPQHF.

V is TRBV11-3 and J is TRBJ1-1, with 7 nucleotides matching TRBD1. The CDR3 sequence is 13 residues long. Germline assignment: CDR1 SGHNT and CDR2 YENEEA. The V gene end was trimmed by 3 bases and the J gene end by 6 bases; junction bases not matched to a gene: 4. The CDR3 bases are TGTGCCAGCAGCTTTGAGGGGGCGGCTGAAGCTTTCTTT. Encoded protein: CASSFEGAAEAFF.

The chain is built from TRBV10-3 and TRBJ2-1, with a weak D call TRBD2 (5 bases). The CDR3 is 12 residues long. The germline gives CDR1 ENHRY, CDR2 SYGVKD. V gave up 2 bases and J gave up 9 bases, with 8 bases separating them. CDR3 amino acids: CAISEGAGEQFF. CDR3 in DNA: TGTGCCATCAGTGAGGGTGCGGGTGAGCAGTTCTTC.

The CDR3 here is CASSGGQAIMNTEAFF. In nucleotides, the CDR3 is TGCGCCAGCAGCGGGGGACAAGCAATCATGAACACTGAAGCTTTCTTT. The V gene is TRBV5-1, the J gene TRBJ1-1, with D possibly TRBD1 on 6 matching bases. This CDR3 has 16 amino acids. The V gene lost 4 bases and the J gene lost 0 bases, with 16 bases spanning the gap. Per the germline V gene, CDR1 is SGHRS and CDR2 is YFSETQ.

The rearrangement links TRBV19 to TRBJ2-3, with D tentatively TRBD2 (6 bases). The CDR3 spans 15 residues. V lost 9 bases, J lost 5 bases, and 21 bases lay in between. Germline-derived CDR1 and CDR2 are LNHDA and SQIVND (reference sequence). CDR3 amino acids: CASHRSGDAIDTQYF. The DNA of the CDR3 is TGTGCCAGCCATCGTAGCGGTGATGCAATAGATACGCAGTATTTT.

V usage is TRBV5-6 and J usage is TRBJ2-5, with D maybe TRBD1 (7 bases). The CDR3 is 17 amino acids. Trimming removed 0 bases from V and 4 bases from J, with 19 bases in between. Germline V gives CDR1 SGHDT, CDR2 YYEEEE. The CDR3 protein is CASSLVEGARGSETQYF. CDR3 DNA: TGTGCCAGCAGCTTGGTGGAGGGGGCGCGGGGTTCAGAGACCCAGTACTTC.